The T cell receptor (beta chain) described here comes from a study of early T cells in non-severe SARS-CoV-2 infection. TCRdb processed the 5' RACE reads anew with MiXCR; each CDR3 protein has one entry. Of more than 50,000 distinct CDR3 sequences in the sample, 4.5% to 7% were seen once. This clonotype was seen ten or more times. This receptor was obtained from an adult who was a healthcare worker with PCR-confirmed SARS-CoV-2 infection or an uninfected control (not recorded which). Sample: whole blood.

The CDR3 DNA reads as TGTGCCAGCAGCCAAGGACTCTACAATGAGCAGTTCTTC. This sequence encodes CASSQGLYNEQFF. V usage is TRBV4-2 and J usage is TRBJ2-1; D is undetermined. The germline gives CDR1 LGHNA, CDR2 YNFKEQ. The CDR3 contains 13 residues. Trimming left V 1 base short and J 3 bases short, with 4 bases between.